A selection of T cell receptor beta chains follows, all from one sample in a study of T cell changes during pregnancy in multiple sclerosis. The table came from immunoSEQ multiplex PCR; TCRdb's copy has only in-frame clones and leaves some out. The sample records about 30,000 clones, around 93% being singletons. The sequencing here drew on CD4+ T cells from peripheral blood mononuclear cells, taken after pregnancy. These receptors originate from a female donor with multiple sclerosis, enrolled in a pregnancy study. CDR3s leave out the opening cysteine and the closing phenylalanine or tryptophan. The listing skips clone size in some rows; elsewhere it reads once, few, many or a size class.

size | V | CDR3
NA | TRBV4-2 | ASSQDGADDGYT
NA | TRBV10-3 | AISVGTSGSYEQY
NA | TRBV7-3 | ASSLLAGSYEQY
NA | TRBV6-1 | ASSEDVAGKETQY
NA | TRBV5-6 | ASTPALAGGETQY
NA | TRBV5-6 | ASSPSLTSLGDTQY
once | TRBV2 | ASSPRTGASTDTQY
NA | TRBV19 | ASSSGPRQPQH
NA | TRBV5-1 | ASSLVIVSGDTYEQY
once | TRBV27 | ASSLQGHQPQH
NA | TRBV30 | AWSTTLGPYGYT
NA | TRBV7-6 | ASSGGRAGVTQY
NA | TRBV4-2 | ASSHVGSRGDEQF
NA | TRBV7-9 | ASSSFRGLNGELF
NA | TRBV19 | ASSIRSHTEAF
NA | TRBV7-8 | ASSLSGRESGELF
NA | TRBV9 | ASRTGEGLASHNEQF
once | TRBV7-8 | ASSLFGQTTNEKLF
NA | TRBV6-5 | ASSYSMVGENTEAF
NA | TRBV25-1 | ASGGREDASEQF
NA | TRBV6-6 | ASSYKTGISGNTIY
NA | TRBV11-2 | ASSLTTLFGSNQPQH
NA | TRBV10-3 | AISEYWEMNTEAF
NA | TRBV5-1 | ASSLEQGMANVLT
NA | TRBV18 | ASSPQSGRDNEQF
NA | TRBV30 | AWQTGLGNTIY
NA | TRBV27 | ASRPGGANTGELF
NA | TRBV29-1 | SIRQTTKAF
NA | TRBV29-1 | SAGGTGTGNTIY
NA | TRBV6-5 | ASSYSRGSGNTIY
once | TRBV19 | ASRYRDKILNTEAF
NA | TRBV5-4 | ASSSEGGYSYEQY
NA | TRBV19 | ASSIERAASTDTQY
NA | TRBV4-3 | ASSQDRDQPQH
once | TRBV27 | ASSLSGTGNTEAF
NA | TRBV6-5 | ASSYETGAQPQH
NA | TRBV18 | ASSREDASEQY
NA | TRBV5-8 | ASSLALPGQKD
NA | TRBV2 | ASRNTGLDQPQH
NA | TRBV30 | AWRPLGLASNEQF
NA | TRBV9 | ASTLTQVAGEQY
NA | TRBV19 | ATLAFGTDTQY
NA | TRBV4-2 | ASSHHRTGELF
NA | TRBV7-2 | ASSRNRGNTEAF
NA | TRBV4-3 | ASSQDGRNYGYT
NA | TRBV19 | ASTSIDRGAGRNTEAF